These 23 T cell receptor beta chains originate from one sample sequenced in a study of T cells in tuberculosis (dated by TCRdb to between 2018 and 2020). The protocol used for the library was the immunoSEQ multiplex PCR assay. Drawn from immuneACCESS, this table holds only the in-frame rearrangements with V and J called that TCRdb kept. Clones are partly lost; checked studies trace under half to an unresolved V gene and leave the rest unexplained. This sample holds about 33,000 clones; 92% were observed only once. Around 7.7% of the sample goes to the ten largest clones. The specimen sequenced was PBMCs. These receptors originate from a donor aged 5-35 years with latent tuberculosis or without tuberculosis infection. Some clones in this sample may be carry-over from other donors' samples.

The chain links TRBV10-2 to TRBJ2-7; D gene uncertain. Trimming left V 0 bases short and J 3 bases short, with 9 bases between. Germline values: CDR1 WSHSY, CDR2 SAAADI. This CDR3 spans 14 amino acids. CDR3 amino acids: CASSESGSIYEQYF. The CDR3 nucleotides read TGCGCCAGCAGTGAGTCGGGCAGTATCTACGAGCAGTACTTC.

The V and J genes are TRBV19 and TRBJ1-2, with 9 nucleotides matching TRBD1. The trim removed 5 bases at V and 2 bases at J, leaving 6 bases unmatched. The germline V gene has CDR1 LNHDA and CDR2 SQIVND (reference sequence). CDR3 length equals 15 residues. DNA of the CDR3: TGTGCCAGTAGTCGACGGGACAGGGCAAACTATGGCTACACCTTC. Protein product: CASSRRDRANYGYTF.

V is TRBV10-2 and J is TRBJ2-3, with a weak D call TRBD2 (5 bases). Germline V gene sequence: CDR1 WSHSY, CDR2 SAAADI. CDR3 length equals 14 residues. Between the trimmed V and J ends, which lost 4 bases and 1 base, there was a span of 9 bases. The CDR3 nucleotides are TGCGCCAGCAGTGGTCAAGCGGGCACAGATACGCAGTATTTT. Translated, it gives CASSGQAGTDTQYF.

The genes are TRBV7-9 and TRBJ1-2; perhaps TRBD1 as D (5 bases). CDR3 size: 15 residues. V gave up 1 base and J gave up 2 bases, with 11 bases separating them. Germline V gene data show CDR1 as SEHNR and CDR2 as FQNEAQ (reference sequence). DNA for the CDR3: TGTGCCAGCAGCTTAGATATGGGACTAAACTATGGCTACACCTTC. Protein: CASSLDMGLNYGYTF.

V is TRBV27 and J is TRBJ2-7; D may be TRBD2 (5 bases). CDR1 and CDR2 from the germline V gene are MNHEY and SMNVEV (reference sequence). The CDR3 has 14 amino acids. V was shortened by 3 bases and J by 0 bases, with 9 bases between the two germline ends. CDR3 bases: TGTGCCAGCAGTTTTCAAAGCGGCTCCTACGAGCAGTACTTC. Its translation: CASSFQSGSYEQYF.

There are a few counts of this clone. The chain recombines TRBV10-2 with TRBJ2-7; TRBD1 aligns across 10 bases. V dropped 7 bases and J dropped 0; count of bases not matched to a gene: 3. CDR1 is WSHSY, CDR2 SAAADI, per germline. CDR3 length: 14 residues. CDR3: CASMGTGASYEQYF. The CDR3 nucleotides read TGCGCCAGCATGGGGACAGGGGCCTCCTACGAGCAGTACTTC.

V is TRBV2 and J is TRBJ2-2, with 7 bases that match TRBD2. The CDR3 has 15 amino acids. CDR1 is SNHLY and CDR2 is FYNNEI in the germline V gene. Trimming removed 6 bases from V and 1 base from J; junction bases left unmatched: 5. CDR3 amino acids: CASRGGGMNTGELFF. Written as DNA, the CDR3 is TGTGCCAGCAGGGGGGGAGGGATGAACACCGGGGAGCTGTTTTTT.

DNA for the CDR3: TGTGCCAGCAGCTTAGGGGGGGGGACCCCCACCGGGGAGCTGTTTTTT. Its translation: CASSLGGGTPTGELFF. The rearrangement joins TRBV7-2 to TRBJ2-2, with 7 bases lining up with TRBD2. Trimming took 1 base from V and 4 from J; bases not matched to a gene: 6. The CDR3 sequence is 16 residues long. Germline CDR1 is SGHTA and CDR2 is FQGNSA. Supplemented by reference TRBV7-2 and TRBJ2-2, the full variable domain reads GAGVSQSPSNKVTEKGKDVELRCDPISGHTALYWYRQSLGQGLEFLIYFQGNSAPDKSGLPSDRFSAERTGGSVSTLTIQRTQQEDSAVYLCASSLGGGTPTGELFFGEGSRLTVL.

The chain is built from TRBV5-4 and TRBJ1-2, with no clear D. V was trimmed by 1 base and J by 7 bases, leaving 5 bases between them. Germline assignment: CDR1 SGHNT and CDR2 YYREEE (reference sequence). The CDR3 contains 11 residues. The CDR3 loop is CASSLNSGYTF. For the CDR3, the DNA is TGTGCCAGCAGCTTGAATAGTGGCTACACCTTC.

This sequence joins TRBV27 and TRBJ2-3; 12 positions match TRBD2. This CDR3 has 17 residues. V shed 0 bases, J shed 3 bases, and the junction held 4 bases outside the gene matches. Germline assignment: CDR1 MNHEY and CDR2 SMNVEV (reference sequence). The CDR3 spells CASSLSLAGGPTDTQYF. The CDR3 DNA reads as TGTGCCAGCAGTTTATCGCTAGCGGGAGGGCCAACAGATACGCAGTATTTT.

The CDR3: CASSLGQGAGYGYTF. CDR3 DNA: TGTGCCAGCAGTTTAGGGCAGGGGGCCGGCTATGGCTACACCTTC. The rearrangement links TRBV28 to TRBJ1-2; 8 bases line up with TRBD1. This CDR3 region has 15 residues. Germline CDR1 is MDHEN and CDR2 is SYDVKM. V shed 2 bases, J shed 4 bases, and the junction held 6 bases outside the gene matches.

This chain links TRBV30 with TRBJ1-2; 7 bases map to TRBD1. The CDR3 length is 14 residues. Losses at the gene ends were 3 bases for V and 3 bases for J; bases not matched to a gene: 7. Germline CDR1 is GTSNPN and CDR2 is SVGIG (reference sequence). CDR3 amino acids: CAWSGGQSYYGYTF. The CDR3 DNA reads as TGTGCCTGGAGCGGGGGACAGTCCTACTATGGCTACACCTTC.

The rearrangement links TRBV5-5 to TRBJ1-2, with 8 bases fitting TRBD1. Germline CDR1 reads SGHKS; CDR2 reads YYEKEE (reference sequence). The CDR3 spans 16 residues. With V trimmed by 5 bases and J by 4 bases, 13 bases remained unmatched. CDR3 in DNA: TGTGCCAGCAGAAGCCTAGAGGGGACAGGCGGCTATGGCTACACCTTC. Protein: CASRSLEGTGGYGYTF.

The V call is TRBV2, the J call TRBJ2-4, with 9 positions matching TRBD1. The CDR3 consists of 15 residues. J lost 6 bases, V lost 2 bases, and 5 bases had no gene match. Germline V gives CDR1 SNHLY, CDR2 FYNNEI. CDR3 bases: TGTGCCAGCAGTGAATGGGACAGGGTGGGAAACATTCAGTACTTC. It encodes CASSEWDRVGNIQYF.

The V and J genes are TRBV6-1 and TRBJ2-1; TRBD1 might be the D (7 bases). The CDR3 loop spans 15 amino acids. CDR1 and CDR2 (germline): MNHNS, SASEGT. Trimming took off 4 bases at V and 4 bases at J, with 14 bases between the two ends. In nucleotides, the CDR3 is TGTGCCAGCAGTGCTCGGACAGGAGGGTACAATGAGCAGTTCTTC. It yields the protein CASSARTGGYNEQFF.

The chain employs TRBV6-1 and TRBJ2-1, with TRBD2 as a possible D gene (6 bases). V gave up 4 bases and J gave up 5 bases, with 12 bases separating them. Germline loops: CDR1 MNHNS, CDR2 SASEGT. CDR3 length equals 14 residues. CDR3 in DNA: TGTGCCAGCAGTGGCGGGACGCGAAACAATGAGCAGTTCTTC. Translating it yields CASSGGTRNNEQFF.

The rearrangement uses TRBV5-1 and TRBJ2-1, with TRBD1 as a possible D gene (6 bases). The CDR3 length is 14 residues. V was pared by 3 bases and J by 4 bases, with 11 bases between. CDR1 and CDR2 from the germline V gene are SGHRS and YFSETQ. The CDR3 region has the DNA TGCGCCAGCAGCTCCCAGGGGCTATACAATGAGCAGTTCTTC. Its protein product is CASSSQGLYNEQFF.

V usage is TRBV11-2 and J usage is TRBJ2-7, with 13 nucleotides matching TRBD2. The germline gives CDR1 SGHAT, CDR2 FQNNGV. The CDR3 length is 15 residues. J lost 1 base, V lost 3 bases, and 0 bases had no gene match. CDR3 DNA: TGTGCCAGCAGCTTGGGACTAGCGGGGTCCTACGAGCAGTACTTC. Translating it yields CASSLGLAGSYEQYF.

This clone was seen only once. The chain employs TRBV11-2 and TRBJ2-1; TRBD1 matches 10 bases. Trimming at V came to 6 bases and at J to 9 bases, leaving 11 bases not matched to a gene. The germline CDR1 and CDR2 sequences are SGHAT and FQNNGV. CDR3 length: 15 amino acids. The CDR3 is CASRIPGRQGAEQFF. The CDR3 DNA follows: TGTGCCAGCAGAATTCCGGGAAGACAGGGGGCTGAGCAGTTCTTC.

The V call is TRBV5-3, the J call TRBJ1-5; maybe TRBD1 (5 bases). TRBV5-3 is noted as an ORF with a role that remains uncertain. The CDR3 runs 16 residues. The V gene lost 4 bases and the J gene lost 4 bases, with 18 bases spanning the gap. Here the CDR3 reads CARSHGTWRVNQPQHF. CDR3 sequence (DNA): TGTGCCAGAAGCCACGGGACTTGGAGGGTGAATCAGCCCCAGCATTTT.

A note on this clone: Other DNA sequences from this sample encode an identical CDR3 as well. The chain links TRBV28 to TRBJ2-5; D unresolved. There are 11 residues in the CDR3. V was cut by 3 bases and J by 4 bases, with 3 bases left in between. The germline CDR1 and CDR2 sequences are MDHEN and SYDVKM. CDR3 region: CASSLRETQYF. The CDR3 bases are TGTGCCAGCAGTTTGCGAGAGACCCAGTACTTC.

The V call is TRBV7-9, the J call TRBJ2-3; 10 bases are a match to TRBD1. With 3 bases clipped from V and 6 bases from J, the junction kept 9 bases outside the gene matches. This CDR3 is built from 16 residues. CDR1 SEHNR and CDR2 FQNEAQ come from the germline V gene (reference sequence). The CDR3 loop reads CASSFLTGGLFDTQYF. The DNA for the CDR3 is TGTGCCAGCAGCTTCCTGACAGGGGGCTTGTTCGATACGCAGTATTTT.

The V and J genes are TRBV2 and TRBJ2-7, with 8 bases aligning to TRBD1. Germline V gene lookup returns CDR1 SNHLY and CDR2 FYNNEI. J was trimmed by 2 bases and V by 2 bases; bases with no gene match: 2. This CDR3 has 14 amino acids. The CDR3 protein is CASSEQGAAYEQYF. In nucleotides, the CDR3 is TGTGCCAGCAGTGAACAGGGGGCCGCCTACGAGCAGTACTTC. The complete variable domain, with remaining parts taken from reference TRBV2 and TRBJ2-7, reads EPEVTQTPSHQVTQMGQEVILRCVPISNHLYFYWYRQILGQKVEFLVSFYNNEISEKSEIFDDQFSVERPDGSNFTLKIRSTKLEDSAMYFCASSEQGAAYEQYFGPGTRLTVT.